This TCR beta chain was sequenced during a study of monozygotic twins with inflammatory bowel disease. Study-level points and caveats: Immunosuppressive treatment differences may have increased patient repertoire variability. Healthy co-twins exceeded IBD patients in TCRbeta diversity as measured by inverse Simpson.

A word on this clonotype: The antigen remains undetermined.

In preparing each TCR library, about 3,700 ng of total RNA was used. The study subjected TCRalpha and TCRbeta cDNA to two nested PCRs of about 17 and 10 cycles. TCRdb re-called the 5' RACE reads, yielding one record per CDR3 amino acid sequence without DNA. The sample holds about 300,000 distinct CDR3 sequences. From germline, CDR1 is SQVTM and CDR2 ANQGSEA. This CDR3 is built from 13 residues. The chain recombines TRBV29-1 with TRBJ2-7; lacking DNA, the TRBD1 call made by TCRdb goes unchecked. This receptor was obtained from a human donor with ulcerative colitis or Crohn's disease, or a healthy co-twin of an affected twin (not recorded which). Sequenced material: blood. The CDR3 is CSVQKDRTYEQYF.